The 25 T cell receptor beta chains given below trace back to one sample, sequenced in a study of identical twins. TCRdb re-derived calls from the 5' RACE reads in MiXCR, one entry per CDR3 protein. The sample yields 450,000 or so distinct CDR3 sequences, 11% to 15% seen once. The sample also formed part of further work on yellow fever vaccine responses in identical twins.

The sequencing input was CD4+ T cells sorted from blood. All receptors come from a woman aged 18-35 years in good health.

The sample holds a few counts of this clonotype. The chain uses TRBV20-1 and TRBJ1-1; D uncertain. The CDR3 runs 12 residues. The V gene lost 6 bases and the J gene lost 3 bases, with 11 bases spanning the gap. Germline CDR1 reads DFQATT; CDR2 reads SNEGSKA (reference sequence). CDR3 residues: CSAAIGYTEAFF. The CDR3 DNA reads as TGCAGTGCAGCCATAGGGTACACTGAAGCTTTCTTT.

The chain couples TRBV9 to TRBJ2-4, with TRBD1 identical over 9 bases. Germline V gene data show CDR1 as SGDLS and CDR2 as YYNGEE. The length of the CDR3 is 16 residues. After removal of 1 base from V and 4 bases from J, the junction contained 6 bases not matched to a gene. CDR3 in amino acids: CASSVSSGQGKNIQYF. In DNA form, the CDR3 reads TGTGCCAGCAGCGTAAGTTCTGGACAGGGGAAAAACATTCAGTACTTC.

This sequence joins TRBV7-2 and TRBJ2-5; weak D call: TRBD1 (6 bases). The V gene's germline CDR1 is SGHTA and CDR2 FQGNSA. V lost 6 bases and J lost 0, with 17 bases in between. The CDR3 runs to 16 residues. CDR3 sequence (DNA): TGTGCCAGCAGACTCAAGGACAGAGGGAACCAAGAGACCCAGTACTTC. This gives the protein CASRLKDRGNQETQYF.

In its sample, this clonotype was seen a few times. V and J are TRBV29-1 and TRBJ2-7; no firm D call. There are 14 residues in the CDR3. Germline V gene data show CDR1 as SQVTM and CDR2 as ANQGSEA. The V and J ends lost 3 bases and 6 bases respectively, with 18 bases between them. CDR3 nucleotide sequence: TGCAGCGTTGAGGTGTCCTCGGCCTCGGTCGAGCAGTACTTC. Amino acid sequence: CSVEVSSASVEQYF.

The chain recombines TRBV28 with TRBJ2-1; 8 bases line up with TRBD2. Trimming cost V 7 bases and J 5 bases; bases outside gene matches: 10. The CDR3 runs to 15 residues. Germline CDR1 MDHEN, CDR2 SYDVKM. DNA of the CDR3: TGTGCCAGCAAGGAACGCGGGGGGCCCAACAATGAGCAGTTCTTC. It specifies CASKERGGPNNEQFF.

This clonotype has a handful of counts. The V gene is TRBV20-1, the J gene TRBJ2-3; D remains ambiguous. Germline assignment: CDR1 DFQATT and CDR2 SNEGSKA (reference sequence). V shed 3 bases and J shed 4 bases, with 17 bases lying between them. The CDR3 spans 15 residues. CDR3 nucleotide sequence: TGCAGTGCTAGCATTGTGGTCTCTAGAGCAGATACGCAGTATTTT. Its translation is CSASIVVSRADTQYF.

The J gene is TRBJ2-7, the V gene TRBV15; weak D call: TRBD1 (6 bases). This CDR3 spans 16 amino acids. The germline CDR1 and CDR2 sequences are LNHNV and YYDKDF (reference sequence). The V gene lost 1 base and the J gene lost 0 bases, with 13 bases spanning the gap. CDR3 nucleotides: TGTGCCACCAGCAGAGTAACAGGGATGGGCTCCTACGAGCAGTACTTC. It encodes CATSRVTGMGSYEQYF.

This clonotype has at least ten counts. The chain joins TRBV29-1 to TRBJ1-2; D possibly corresponds to TRBD1 (5 bases). The V and J ends lost 8 bases and 5 bases respectively, with 18 bases between them. The CDR3 runs to 13 residues. Germline V gene sequence: CDR1 SQVTM, CDR2 ANQGSEA. CDR3 sequence (DNA): TGCAGCCATCTTGACGGGACGGCTTATGGCTACACCTTC. This codes for CSHLDGTAYGYTF.

This chain joins TRBV6-1 and TRBJ2-1; D is unresolved. Germline-derived CDR1 and CDR2 are MNHNS and SASEGT. Trimming removed 6 bases at V and 3 bases at J, with 15 bases between. CDR3 length: 15 residues. Here the CDR3 DNA reads TGTGCCAGCAGGGAAAGCGCCCGACTCTACAATGAGCAGTTCTTC. Translation: CASRESARLYNEQFF.

The chain couples TRBV30 to TRBJ2-7, with TRBD2 identical over 8 bases. The CDR3 contains 14 residues. From germline, CDR1 is GTSNPN and CDR2 SVGIG (reference sequence). Trimming at V came to 4 bases and at J to 7 bases, leaving 12 bases not matched to a gene. Here the CDR3 DNA reads TGTGCCTGGACGGCACTAGCGGCCCCGGTGGAGCAGTACTTC. The encoded protein is CAWTALAAPVEQYF.

The V call is TRBV29-1, the J call TRBJ1-3; D uncertain. Trimming took off 3 bases at V and 2 bases at J, with 8 bases between the two ends. This CDR3 has 13 amino acids. Germline V gene data show CDR1 as SQVTM and CDR2 as ANQGSEA. The chain's CDR3 is CSVESNAGNTIYF. The DNA for the CDR3 is TGCAGCGTTGAGTCGAACGCTGGAAACACCATATATTTT.

The DNA of the CDR3 is TGTGCCAGCAGGACTAGCGGGGGCTACAATGAGCAGTTCTTC. Amino acids: CASRTSGGYNEQFF. V is TRBV7-2 and J is TRBJ2-1; TRBD2 agrees at 12 bases. CDR1 and CDR2 (germline): SGHTA, FQGNSA. Trimming took 6 bases from V and 3 from J; bases not matched to a gene: 0. The CDR3 extends over 14 amino acids.

This clonotype was counted between two and nine times. This chain links TRBV24-1 with TRBJ2-1; D might be TRBD1 or TRBD2, each matching 5 bases. The CDR3 loop spans 15 amino acids. V was pared by 0 bases and J by 5 bases, with 10 bases between. In germline, CDR1 is KGHDR, CDR2 SFDVKD. The CDR3 DNA sequence: TGTGCCACCAGTGATTTGGGGGGTCTTCACAATGAGCAGTTCTTC. This gives the protein CATSDLGGLHNEQFF.

The V gene is TRBV14, the J gene TRBJ2-5; 7 bases line up with TRBD1. V dropped 4 bases and J dropped 7; count of bases not matched to a gene: 6. Germline values: CDR1 SGHDN, CDR2 FVKESK. This CDR3 has 13 amino acids. In DNA, the CDR3 is TGTGCCAGCAGCCGACAGGGCGAGGGGACCCAGTACTTC. This sequence encodes CASSRQGEGTQYF.

This clonotype was found a few times. The gene calls are TRBV7-2 and TRBJ2-7; the match to TRBD1 covers 12 bases. CDR3 size: 15 residues. The germline V gene has CDR1 SGHTA and CDR2 FQGNSA. J was trimmed by 5 bases and V by 0 bases; bases with no gene match: 2. The CDR3 sequence: CASSLAGTGGHEQYF. The DNA for the CDR3 is TGTGCCAGCAGCTTAGCCGGGACAGGGGGCCACGAGCAGTACTTC.

The chain joins TRBV28 to TRBJ2-7, with 11 bases aligning to TRBD1. The CDR3 length is 15 residues. The V gene end was trimmed by 6 bases and the J gene end by 3 bases; junction bases not matched to a gene: 7. CDR1 is MDHEN and CDR2 is SYDVKM in the germline V gene. This CDR3 reads CASRFSGTGGYEQYF. Here the CDR3 DNA reads TGTGCCAGCAGATTCTCCGGGACAGGGGGCTACGAGCAGTACTTC.

The rearrangement joins TRBV5-1 to TRBJ1-1; D is possibly TRBD1 (5 bases). Trimming removed 5 bases from V and 3 bases from J, with 14 bases in between. Germline V lookup: CDR1 SGHRS, CDR2 YFSETQ. CDR3 size: 14 residues. CDR3 nucleotides: TGCGCCAGCAGTTTCCATGGGGGGGACACTGAAGCTTTCTTT. As protein: CASSFHGGDTEAFF.

This clonotype turned up a few times. The chain is built from TRBV11-3 and TRBJ2-5; possible D gene TRBD1, 5 bases. The germline CDR1 and CDR2 sequences are SGHNT and YENEEA. The CDR3 is made up of 16 amino acids. Trimming took 3 bases from V and 3 from J, leaving 17 bases between them. The CDR3 DNA reads as TGTGCCAGCAGCTTTTGGGGCAGGCGTCAGGAAGAGACCCAGTACTTC. This codes for CASSFWGRRQEETQYF.

This clonotype was detected a few times. CDR3 sequence: CASSSGLQSVEQYF. The CDR3 nucleotides are TGTGCCAGCAGCTCAGGACTGCAGTCGGTCGAGCAGTACTTC. The chain couples TRBV11-2 to TRBJ2-7, with D possibly TRBD2 on 5 matching bases. This CDR3 is built from 14 residues. Germline-derived CDR1 and CDR2 are SGHAT and FQNNGV. Trimming removed 4 bases from V and 6 bases from J, with 16 bases in between.

This clonotype appeared many times. This chain uses TRBV20-1 with TRBJ2-6; no reliable D call. CDR3 length: 14 residues. The V end lost 6 bases, the J end lost 0 bases, and 9 bases lay between the germline ends. Germline V gives CDR1 DFQATT, CDR2 SNEGSKA (reference sequence). In DNA, the CDR3 is TGCAGTGCAAAGAGGACCTCTGGGGCCAACGTCCTGACTTTC. This encodes CSAKRTSGANVLTF.

V and J are TRBV7-2 and TRBJ2-1; no reliable D call. The CDR3 covers 15 residues. Germline lookup yields CDR1 SGHTA and CDR2 FQGNSA. V was clipped by 5 bases and J by 1 base, with 12 bases between them. CDR3 bases: TGTGCCAGCAGCCCTGAAAGGATTTCCTACAATGAGCAGTTCTTC. Translation: CASSPERISYNEQFF.

This clonotype was observed a few times. The gene calls are TRBV15 and TRBJ2-3; a possible D gene is TRBD2 (5 bases). The CDR3 consists of 17 residues. V was clipped by 3 bases and J by 2 bases, with 18 bases between them. Germline V gene lookup returns CDR1 LNHNV and CDR2 YYDKDF (reference sequence). This chain's CDR3 is CATSSSRTWPITDTQYF. The CDR3 nucleotides are TGTGCCACCAGCAGCTCCCGGACTTGGCCGATCACAGATACGCAGTATTTT. Filled out from reference TRBV15 and TRBJ2-3, the complete variable domain reads DAMVIQNPRYQVTQFGKPVTLSCSQTLNHNVMYWYQQKSSQAPKLLFHYYDKDFNNEADTPDNFQSRRPNTSFCFLDIRSPGLGDTAMYLCATSSSRTWPITDTQYFGPGTRLTVL.

J is TRBJ2-5 and V is TRBV29-1; possibly TRBD2 for D (5 bases). The V end lost 6 bases, the J end lost 4 bases, and 15 bases lay between the germline ends. This CDR3 spans 13 amino acids. Germline CDR1 is SQVTM and CDR2 is ANQGSEA. CDR3 sequence (DNA): TGCAGCGTCCTGGACTGGGTAGGAGAGACCCAGTACTTC. It translates to CSVLDWVGETQYF.

The sample holds a few counts of this clonotype. The chain employs TRBV7-9 and TRBJ2-3; 10 nucleotides align to TRBD2. The CDR3 is made up of 16 amino acids. The junction had 3 bases not matched to a gene; V was cut back by 1 base and J by 2 bases. Germline V gene lookup returns CDR1 SEHNR and CDR2 FQNEAQ (reference sequence). CDR3 loop: CASSLDLAGATDTQYF. CDR3 nucleotides: TGTGCCAGCAGCTTAGATCTAGCGGGGGCCACAGATACGCAGTATTTT.

The rearrangement links TRBV21-1 to TRBJ1-5; TRBD1 is taken as the D call from the table, unchecked against the DNA. TRBV21-1 is described as a pseudogene. The CDR3 is 16 amino acids. CDR3 region: CASSKWGGAAKQPQHF. The CDR3 region has the DNA TGTGCCAGCAGCAAATGGGGGGGGGCGGCCAAGCAGCCCCAGCATTTT.